The 13 T cell receptor beta chains below come from one sample, sequenced in a study of T cells expressing NK-cell markers. TCRdb derives one entry per CDR3 protein from the 5' RACE reads, leaving out DNA. This listing includes roughly 430,000 distinct CDR3 sequences. The sequencing input was blood T cells: a sorted CD56 or NKG2C T cell subset, CD4+ or CD8+ T cells, or bulk PBMC T cells (not recorded which). The receptor source for this set is a woman between 18 and 69 years old in good health.

The chain has TRBV29-1 and TRBJ1-1. The V gene's germline CDR1 is SQVTM and CDR2 ANQGSEA. The CDR3 spans 17 residues. The CDR3 sequence: CSVEGGQDRLPNTEAFF.

This rearrangement joins TRBV7-2 to TRBJ1-1. This CDR3 is 15 amino acids long. CDR1 is SGHTA, CDR2 FQGNSA, per germline. The CDR3 is CASSSLGGGGTEAFF.

The V and J genes are TRBV5-5 and TRBJ2-7; TCRdb indicates TRBD1, and absent DNA this call remains unverified. CDR1 is SGHKS, CDR2 YYEKEE, per germline (reference sequence). The CDR3 runs to 15 residues. CDR3 sequence: CASNTGPGAAYEQYF.

The chain links TRBV18 to TRBJ1-4; the D call from TCRdb, TRBD1, cannot be confirmed without DNA. CDR3 length equals 15 residues. Per germline, CDR1 KGHSH and CDR2 LQKENI. The CDR3 sequence: CASSPDGQINEKLFF.

The chain links TRBV12-3 or TRBV12-4 to TRBJ2-6; TCRdb indicates TRBD1, and absent DNA this call remains unverified. There are 16 residues in the CDR3. CDR3 protein: CASSLGQGTGANVLTF.

The rearrangement joins TRBV12-3 or TRBV12-4 to TRBJ2-3; lacking DNA, the TRBD1 call made by TCRdb goes unchecked. CDR3 size: 13 residues. CDR3 loop: CASSPRQTDTQYF.

The V and J genes are TRBV29-1 and TRBJ2-1. This CDR3 is built from 12 residues. Germline loops: CDR1 SQVTM, CDR2 ANQGSEA. The chain's CDR3 is CSVTVIGNEQFF.

This sequence joins TRBV5-6 and TRBJ1-1. The CDR3 loop spans 13 amino acids. From germline, CDR1 is SGHDT and CDR2 YYEEEE. CDR3 loop: CASKGKLSTEAFF.

The CDR3: CATSGGVKETQYF. The V call is TRBV10-3, the J call TRBJ2-5; TCRdb gives TRBD2 as the D gene, but with no DNA this cannot be confirmed. Germline V gene sequence: CDR1 ENHRY, CDR2 SYGVKD. The CDR3 spans 13 residues.

This chain uses TRBV28 with TRBJ2-2; as DNA is missing, the TRBD2 call by TCRdb cannot be tested. The CDR3 is 12 amino acids. The V gene's germline CDR1 is MDHEN and CDR2 SYDVKM. CDR3 in amino acids: CASKMRAGELFF. Supplemented by reference TRBV28 and TRBJ2-2, the full variable domain reads DVKVTQSSRYLVKRTGEKVFLECVQDMDHENMFWYRQDPGLGLRLIYFSYDVKMKEKGDIPEGYSVSREKKERFSLILESASTNQTSMYLCASKMRAGELFFGEGSRLTVL.

V is TRBV7-8 and J is TRBJ1-5; TCRdb names TRBD1, which stays unverified in the absence of DNA. Germline V gene lookup returns CDR1 SGHVS and CDR2 FQNEAQ. The CDR3 is made up of 15 amino acids. The CDR3 is CASSLLTGDNQPQHF.

The chain carries TRBV12-3 or TRBV12-4 and TRBJ1-5; the TCRdb D gene call, TRBD1, has no DNA to confirm it. This CDR3 region has 15 residues. CDR3 sequence: CASSPWGTGNQPQHF.

The chain uses TRBV7-2 and TRBJ2-2. In germline, CDR1 is SGHTA, CDR2 FQGNSA. The CDR3 loop spans 15 amino acids. The CDR3 protein is CASSLGFSGTGELFF. The whole variable domain, filled in from reference TRBV7-2 and TRBJ2-2, reads GAGVSQSPSNKVTEKGKDVELRCDPISGHTALYWYRQSLGQGLEFLIYFQGNSAPDKSGLPSDRFSAERTGGSVSTLTIQRTQQEDSAVYLCASSLGFSGTGELFFGEGSRLTVL.